This T cell receptor (beta chain) was identified in a study of control samples from healthy donors and cancer patients (dated by TCRdb to the early 2020s). From cysteine to phenylalanine, the CDR3 is 15 amino acids long. CDR3 DNA is the only sequence kept; it has 45 bases, read in frame from the first base. CDR1 and CDR2 (SGHRS, YFSETQ) derive from the germline V gene. Between the V and J ends, shortened by 5 bases and 0 bases respectively, the junction contains 9 bases. Details on this clone: Its target antigen remains unknown. Base qualities are missing; no much larger clone stands one base away.

The receptor library was made with the immunoSEQ multiplex PCR assay. In its TCRdb copy, this immuneACCESS table keeps in-frame sequences only and misses some clones. Where compared with another copy, unresolved V genes explain less than half of these, and the others have no known cause. The sample data list 80,000 or so clones, and 91% of these were observed just once. Jointly, the top ten make up approximately 15% of the sample. The sequencing input was blood. This clonotype was obtained from a man aged 50 to 60 in good health. This sequence uses TRBV5-1 and TRBJ1-6, with an unclear D gene assignment. CDR3 loop: CASRANVSYNSPLHF. The DNA sequence is given as TGCGCCAGCAGAGCTAATGTCTCCTATAATTCACCCCTCCACTTT. The CDR3 plus the reference TRBV5-1 and TRBJ1-6 genes for the other parts give the full variable domain: KAGVTQTPRYLIKTRGQQVTLSCSPISGHRSVSWYQQTPGQGLQFLFEYFSETQRNKGNFPGRFSGRQFSNSRSEMNVSTLELGDSALYLCASRANVSYNSPLHFGNGTRLTVT.